These T cell receptor beta chains were read from a single sample in a study of OX40 agonist ivuxolimab in advanced cancers. Sequenced by immunoSEQ multiplex PCR; TCRdb stores in-frame clones only, minus some. The sample holds 35,000 to 40,000 clones, about 85% seen once. Here the sequenced sample was CD4+ or CD8+ T cells sorted from blood, taken in a trial of the OX40 agonist ivuxolimab. These receptors originate from an adult with an advanced solid tumor such as melanoma, head and neck, liver or kidney cancer. CDR3s include the opening cysteine and the closing phenylalanine or tryptophan. D genes are given only for firm matches. Not all rows give a size; the values are once, few, many and, for expanded clones, a class.

TRBJ1-1,.,TRBV12-5,.,CASGLRVNTEAFF,TGTGCTAGTGGTTTACGGGTCAACACTGAAGCTTTCTTT
TRBJ1-5,once,TRBV27,TRBD1,CASRLIGTGPQPQHF,TGTGCCAGCAGACTCATCGGGACAGGGCCCCAGCCCCAGCATTTT
TRBJ1-2,.,TRBV7-9,.,CASSRGWGEEGGYTF,TGTGCCAGCAGCCGGGGGTGGGGCGAAGAGGGTGGCTACACCTTC
TRBJ2-7,.,TRBV18,TRBD2,CASSVAGEGSYEQYF,TGTGCCAGCTCGGTAGCGGGAGAGGGTTCCTACGAGCAGTACTTC
TRBJ2-3,.,TRBV11-2,.,CASSPGLRGTDTQYF,TGTGCCAGCAGCCCTGGGTTACGAGGCACAGATACGCAGTATTTT
TRBJ2-7,.,TRBV19,.,CASSLADQDTYEQYF,TGTGCCAGTAGCTTAGCGGACCAAGACACCTACGAGCAGTACTTC
TRBJ1-6,.,TRBV6-1,TRBD1,CASRGTGVGSPLHF,TGTGCCAGCAGGGGGACAGGGGTAGGCTCACCCCTCCACTTT
TRBJ1-3,.,TRBV7-2,.,CASSPQVARGNTIYF,TGTGCCAGCAGCCCTCAAGTAGCCCGGGGAAACACCATATATTTT
TRBJ1-2,.,TRBV6-1,TRBD1,CASSEAGAGGYGYTF,TGTGCCAGCAGTGAAGCGGGGGCAGGGGGCTATGGCTACACCTTC
TRBJ1-3,.,TRBV6-1,.,CASIGKSSGNTIYF,TGTGCCAGCATTGGGAAGAGCTCTGGAAACACCATATATTTT
TRBJ2-7,.,TRBV6-6,TRBD1,CASSKGRDRDSYEQYF,TGTGCCAGTAGTAAGGGGAGGGACAGGGACTCCTACGAGCAGTACTTC
TRBJ2-3,.,TRBV6-5,.,CASSYSSPWADTQYF,TGTGCCAGCAGTTACTCGAGCCCCTGGGCAGATACGCAGTATTTT
TRBJ2-2,.,TRBV7-8,.,CASTMYRNTGELFF,TGTGCCAGCACGATGTACCGAAACACCGGGGAGCTGTTTTTT
TRBJ2-3,.,TRBV7-9,TRBD2,CASSLGLAGGTDTQYF,TGTGCCAGCAGCTTGGGACTAGCGGGAGGCACAGATACGCAGTATTTT
TRBJ2-3,.,TRBV18,TRBD2,CASSPAGGTLVATQYF,TGTGCCAGCTCACCCGCGGGGGGGACTCTTGTTGCTACGCAGTATTTT
TRBJ2-2,once,TRBV7-9,.,CASSFREDTGELFF,TGTGCCAGCAGCTTCAGGGAGGACACCGGGGAGCTGTTTTTT
TRBJ2-3,.,TRBV11-2,.,CASSLDRGVVTQYF,TGTGCCAGCAGCTTAGATAGAGGGGTAGTTACGCAGTATTTT
TRBJ2-1,.,TRBV19,TRBD2,CASSIAGSYNEQFF,TGTGCCAGTAGCATAGCGGGGAGCTACAATGAGCAGTTCTTC
TRBJ2-5,.,TRBV6-1,TRBD1,CASIKDRAETQYF,TGTGCCAGCATTAAAGACAGGGCTGAGACCCAGTACTTC
TRBJ2-1,.,TRBV5-4,.,CASSLGLVDEQFF,TGTGCCAGCAGCTTGGGACTAGTGGATGAGCAGTTCTTC
TRBJ2-3,.,TRBV25-1,.,CASSDGQADTQYF,TGTGCCAGCAGTGATGGACAAGCAGATACGCAGTATTTT
TRBJ2-6,.,TRBV7-8,TRBD1,CASSPGGLGGANVLTF,TGTGCCAGCAGCCCAGGGGGCCTCGGTGGGGCCAACGTCCTGACTTTC
TRBJ1-1,once,TRBV10-3,.,CAISLPRDQGTEAFF,TGTGCCATCAGTCTACCCCGGGACCAAGGGACTGAAGCTTTCTTT
TRBJ1-3,.,TRBV2,.,CASSAGEGNTIYF,TGTGCCAGCAGTGCCGGGGAGGGAAACACCATATATTTT
TRBJ1-3,.,TRBV11-2,TRBD1,CASSFTGQTVGNTIYF,TGTGCCAGCAGCTTTACGGGACAGACTGTTGGAAACACCATATATTTT
TRBJ1-3,.,TRBV5-1,TRBD1,CASSGTGSSGNTIYF,TGCGCCAGCAGCGGGACAGGGAGCTCTGGAAACACCATATATTTT
TRBJ1-3,.,TRBV28,.,CASSPGAGGNTIYF,TGTGCCAGCAGTCCAGGGGCAGGGGGAAACACCATATATTTT
TRBJ2-7,.,TRBV4-1,TRBD2,CASSQEASGGVYEQYF,TGCGCCAGCAGCCAAGAAGCTAGCGGGGGGGTCTACGAGCAGTACTTC
TRBJ2-3,once,TRBV29-1,.,CSVRSSTDTQYF,TGCAGCGTCCGATCTAGCACAGATACGCAGTATTTT
TRBJ2-2,.,TRBV6-1,.,CASSAPPSFPGELFF,TGTGCCAGCAGTGCACCACCAAGCTTCCCCGGGGAGCTGTTTTTT
TRBJ1-3,.,TRBV15,TRBD1,CATNRDRSSNTIYF,TGTGCCACCAACCGGGACAGATCTTCAAACACCATATATTTT
TRBJ2-1,.,TRBV6-6,.,CASSYPGKQFF,TGTGCCAGCAGTTACCCCGGGAAGCAGTTCTTC
TRBJ2-7,.,TRBV7-9,.,CASSLLGSSPDF,TGTGCCAGCAGCTTACTTGGAAGCTCCCCCGACTTC
TRBJ2-7,once,TRBV11-2,TRBD1,CASSPRATGGAYEQYF,TGTGCCAGCAGCCCCCGGGCTACAGGGGGCGCGTACGAGCAGTACTTC
TRBJ2-1,.,TRBV29-1,TRBD2,CSVGAGEFNEQFF,TGCAGCGTTGGAGCGGGAGAATTTAATGAGCAGTTCTTC
TRBJ1-2,.,TRBV5-1,.,CASSLRGNSNYGYTF,TGCGCCAGCAGCTTACGAGGCAATTCTAACTATGGCTACACCTTC
TRBJ1-5,once,TRBV6-1,.,CASSDGAGRWQPQHF,TGTGCCAGCAGTGACGGGGCGGGCAGGTGGCAGCCCCAGCATTTT
TRBJ2-6,once,TRBV5-4,.,CASSLTTGANVLTF,TGTGCCAGCAGCTTGACCACTGGGGCCAACGTCCTGACTTTC
TRBJ2-1,.,TRBV14,.,CASSQRADSYNEQFF,TGTGCCAGCAGCCAACGAGCGGACTCCTACAATGAGCAGTTCTTC
TRBJ2-5,.,TRBV5-1,.,CASSKNTGRETQYF,TGCGCCAGCAGCAAAAACACAGGGCGGGAGACCCAGTACTTC
TRBJ2-3,.,TRBV7-3,TRBD2,CASSGSSGRQPSTDTQYF,TGTGCCAGCAGCGGCTCTAGCGGGAGGCAACCTAGCACAGATACGCAGTATTTT
TRBJ2-7,few,TRBV7-9,.,CASSLGHGSNEQYF,TGTGCCAGCAGCTTAGGTCACGGATCCAACGAGCAGTACTTC
TRBJ2-7,.,TRBV18,TRBD1,CASSGQVVYEQYF,TGTGCCAGCTCAGGACAGGTTGTGTACGAGCAGTACTTC
TRBJ1-6,.,TRBV9,.,CASSAGDSPLHF,TGTGCCAGCAGCGCGGGGGATTCACCCCTCCACTTT
TRBJ1-2,.,TRBV28,.,CASEGVGYTF,TGTGCCAGCGAAGGGGTTGGCTACACCTTC
TRBJ2-5,.,TRBV5-1,.,CASSPDSHQETQYF,TGCGCCAGCAGCCCCGACAGTCACCAAGAGACCCAGTACTTC
TRBJ2-1,.,TRBV5-1,.,CASRGEAGSYNEQFF,TGCGCCAGCAGGGGGGAAGCGGGCTCCTACAATGAGCAGTTCTTC
TRBJ2-7,once,TRBV6-6,.,CASKLAGTSYEQYF,TGTGCCAGCAAGCTCGCAGGGACGTCCTACGAGCAGTACTTC
TRBJ1-1,once,TRBV11-2,.,CASSLTSNTEAFF,TGTGCCAGCAGCTTAACCTCCAACACTGAAGCTTTCTTT
TRBJ2-1,once,TRBV28,.,CASSFYNEQFF,TGTGCCAGCAGTTTCTACAATGAGCAGTTCTTC
TRBJ2-3,.,TRBV5-8,TRBD1,CASSEGQGSTDTQYF,TGTGCCAGCAGCGAAGGACAGGGGAGCACAGATACGCAGTATTTT
TRBJ2-2,.,TRBV6-5,.,CASIPIGQHTGELFF,TGTGCCAGCATCCCGATCGGACAGCACACCGGGGAGCTGTTTTTT
TRBJ1-3,.,TRBV10-3,TRBD1,CAISETGGGNSGNTIYF,TGTGCCATCAGTGAGACAGGGGGTGGTAACTCTGGAAACACCATATATTTT
TRBJ2-2,.,TRBV5-4,.,CASSLESSVTGELFF,TGTGCCAGCAGCTTGGAGTCTAGCGTGACCGGGGAGCTGTTTTTT
TRBJ1-2,.,TRBV6-1,TRBD1,CASSGTGGYGYTF,TGTGCCAGCAGTGGGACAGGCGGCTATGGCTACACCTTC
TRBJ1-6,once,TRBV10-2,.,CASSERTVDNSPLHF,TGCGCCAGCAGTGAAAGGACAGTCGATAATTCACCCCTCCACTTT
TRBJ1-5,medium-sized,TRBV2,.,CASSASGPQHF,TGTGCCAGCAGTGCATCCGGGCCCCAGCATTTT
TRBJ1-2,.,TRBV5-6,.,CATSAAANYGYTF,TGTGCCACCAGTGCGGCCGCAAACTATGGCTACACCTTC
TRBJ1-4,once,TRBV5-1,.,CASSRGSPGGGEKLFF,TGCGCCAGCAGCCGAGGGTCCCCCGGGGGCGGTGAAAAACTGTTTTTT